This T cell receptor (beta chain) is from a study of blood T cell repertoires in COVID-19 (dated by TCRdb to about 2020). For context, the study as a whole: Collaborator samples came from the United States, Italy and Spain and covered acute and convalescent phases of COVID-19. The material from the prospective study consisted of cDNA or gDNA derived from T cells, B-cell-depleted T cells, or PBMCs. Subjects who had been exposed to COVID-19, were actively infected with it, or had recovered from it provided the deeply sampled blood TCRbeta repertoires that made up the dataset. The repertoires were released in a freely available public database intended as a resource for research on the immune response to SARS-CoV-2. The samples were drawn from two sources: the first 160 participants of the ongoing ImmuneRACE study, and 1,000 to 1,500 subjects contributed by 6 global collaborators. Nearly every sample came with metadata listing a de-identified subject ID, COVID-19 status, age in years and sex. Where available, HLA class I and class II types were taken from metadata supplied by the sample provider and were not determined by assay-based typing. Results and caveats for the whole study, not just this receptor: Clinical and demographic metadata were provided uncurated, with the amount varying by source and participant.

The germline V gene encodes CDR1 WSHSY and CDR2 SAAADI. The CDR3 holds 14 amino acids from the cysteine to the phenylalanine. Of all the DNA, just the CDR3 is kept, 42 bases in frame from base 1. V and J are truncated by 5 bases and 3 bases respectively, leaving an intervening sequence of 14 bases. The immunoSEQ Assay, a bias-controlled multiplex PCR, was used to amplify TCRbeta CDR3 regions from genomic DNA. Concerning the study's data processing: Nucleated cell counts per sample were estimated from amplification of reference gene primers within the assay. To quantify the absolute abundance of each unique TCRbeta CDR3 rearrangement, sequence reads were collapsed and filtered. For each sample, productive Simpson clonality was calculated as the square root of Simpson's diversity index across productive rearrangements. TCRdb limited this immuneACCESS table to in-frame rearrangements with V and J called. A share of clones is missing; checked studies link under half to unresolved V genes, and the rest is unexplained. The V and J calls and clone size are taken from that table; D and trimming were inferred from the DNA. The sample profile shows some 150,000 clones; around 76% of them were found once. The ten largest clones capture around 4% of the sample.

Only a few counts were recorded for this clone. Its binding antigen is unknown. No much larger clone exists at a distance of one base, and base qualities are not known. Collaborating institutions collected whole blood in K2EDTA tubes following their own protocols. For TCRbeta analysis, collaborators shipped samples in one of three forms: frozen whole blood, isolated PBMCs, or DNA extracted from either of those sample types. The source of this sequence is a man in his sixties with acute or convalescent COVID-19. Material for sequencing was peripheral blood. The sequence joins TRBV10-2 to TRBJ2-7; TRBD2 is a possible D gene, resting on 5 matching bases. This receptor carries the CDR3 CASSRDYQSYEQYF. The DNA sequence is given as TGCGCCAGCAGTCGAGACTACCAGAGCTACGAGCAGTACTTC.